The 14 T cell receptor beta chains below come from one sample, sequenced in a study of shared clonotypes between healthy human individuals. It was CD45RO-negative cells, positively selected for CCR7, that made up naive CD8 cells, with terminally differentiated effector memory CD45RA+ cells excluded. Repertoires were generated with immunoSEQ multiplex PCR, while TCRdb's copy carries only in-frame clones and drops some. This sample has roughly 2,000,000 clones, with just under 95% found just once. Sequencing was performed on naive CD8+ T cells sorted from blood. Receptors originate from a man aged 18 to 29 in good health.

The CDR3 bases are TGCGCCAGCAGCCAAGACGGGACAGGGAACGAGCAGTACTTC. Protein sequence: CASSQDGTGNEQYF. The rearrangement links TRBV4-3 to TRBJ2-7; TRBD1 matches 9 bases. The junction had 2 bases not matched to a gene; V was cut back by 0 bases and J by 5 bases. The CDR3 totals 14 residues. In germline, CDR1 is LGHNA, CDR2 YSLEER.

V is TRBV30 and J is TRBJ1-4; D is ambiguous. The germline gives CDR1 GTSNPN, CDR2 SVGIG (reference sequence). CDR3 length: 14 residues. CDR3 in DNA: TGTGCGTCAAATCCCCCCGGAGCTAATGAAAAACTGTTTTTT. Translating it yields CASNPPGANEKLFF.

The chain joins TRBV7-6 to TRBJ2-7; 11 nucleotides align to TRBD1. The CDR3 loop spans 15 amino acids. Germline CDR1 and CDR2: SGHVS and FNYEAQ. V gave up 5 bases and J gave up 3 bases; unmatched junction bases: 6. Here the CDR3 DNA reads TGTGCCAGCAGCGCCCGGACAGGGGGCGTCTACGAGCAGTACTTC. Protein: CASSARTGGVYEQYF.

The gene calls are TRBV19 and TRBJ1-5, with TRBD1 as a possible D gene (5 bases). CDR3 length equals 15 residues. Between the trimmed V and J ends, which lost 0 bases and 5 bases, there was a span of 11 bases. The germline V gene has CDR1 LNHDA and CDR2 SQIVND (reference sequence). Written as DNA, the CDR3 is TGTGCCAGTAGTATAGAGCGCAGGGAGGATCAGCCCCAGCATTTT. Protein sequence: CASSIERREDQPQHF.

This rearrangement joins TRBV21-1 to TRBJ2-7; the table's D call, TRBD2, has no DNA check behind it. TRBV21-1 is a pseudogene locus. This CDR3 is built from 16 residues. CDR3 nucleotides: TGTGCCAGCAGCGCCTGGGGGGGCCCGGATCACTACGAGCAGTACTTC. This codes for CASSAWGGPDHYEQYF.

The V gene is TRBV13, the J gene TRBJ2-1, with 7 nucleotides matching TRBD2. Germline loops: CDR1 PRHDT, CDR2 FYEKMQ (reference sequence). The CDR3 is 14 amino acids. Trimming cost V 0 bases and J 9 bases; bases outside gene matches: 5. The CDR3 DNA follows: TGTGCCAGCAGCTTAGGGGGAGGGAGCAGTGAGCAGTTCTTC. This encodes CASSLGGGSSEQFF.

This clone showed up just once. This chain connects TRBV7-9 to TRBJ2-2; D uncertain. Germline lookup yields CDR1 SEHNR and CDR2 FQNEAQ (reference sequence). V was cut by 3 bases and J by 2 bases, with 7 bases left in between. CDR3 length: 14 residues. CDR3: CASSLDPNTGELFF. The CDR3 DNA reads as TGTGCCAGCAGCTTGGATCCTAACACCGGGGAGCTGTTTTTT.

The chain employs TRBV9 and TRBJ1-2; the D gene is possibly TRBD1 (5 bases). The V end lost 6 bases, the J end lost 10 bases, and 22 bases lay between the germline ends. The CDR3 has 14 residues. CDR1 and CDR2 (germline): SGDLS, YYNGEE. CDR3 coding DNA: TGTGCCAGCACCGCCCCGGGGGTTTGGCAGGTCTACACCTTC. Protein: CASTAPGVWQVYTF.

The chain couples TRBV7-9 to TRBJ2-1, with a tentative D call TRBD1 (5 bases). V lost 5 bases, J lost 5 bases, and 13 bases lay in between. The germline V gene encodes CDR1 SEHNR and CDR2 FQNEAQ (reference sequence). This CDR3 has 14 residues. The CDR3 region is CASSRSGFHNEQFF. For the CDR3, the DNA is TGTGCCAGCAGCCGGTCAGGGTTCCACAATGAGCAGTTCTTC.

The rearrangement joins TRBV4-1 to TRBJ2-1, with 11 positions matching TRBD2. This CDR3 contains 16 residues. The V gene's germline CDR1 is MGHRA and CDR2 YSYEKL. V was clipped by 4 bases and J by 7 bases; unmatched bases: 9. The CDR3 region is CASSLTGTSGWNEQFF. CDR3 in DNA: TGCGCCAGCAGCCTAACCGGGACTAGCGGTTGGAATGAGCAGTTCTTC.

The chain couples TRBV10-3 to TRBJ2-5; the match to TRBD2 covers 11 bases. In germline, CDR1 is ENHRY, CDR2 SYGVKD. V lost 5 bases to trimming and J lost 2 bases; unmatched junction nucleotides: 7. CDR3 length: 16 amino acids. DNA of the CDR3: TGTGCCATCAGTTCAAGACTAGCGGGAACTCAAGAGACCCAGTACTTC. It specifies CAISSRLAGTQETQYF.

This clone was seen a single time. V gene TRBV4-3 combines with J gene TRBJ2-1; D gene ambiguous. Germline V gene lookup returns CDR1 LGHNA and CDR2 YSLEER. V gave up 0 bases and J gave up 9 bases, with 24 bases separating them. The CDR3 spans 18 residues. The CDR3 sequence is CASSQDPPLAEGSSEQFF. The CDR3 DNA reads TGCGCCAGCAGCCAAGATCCGCCTCTCGCGGAAGGGTCGAGTGAGCAGTTCTTC.

This clone appeared once. This chain's CDR3 is CASSQDNVIDEQYF. Written as DNA, the CDR3 is TGCGCCAGCAGCCAAGATAATGTGATCGACGAGCAGTACTTC. The chain employs TRBV4-3 and TRBJ2-7, with no clear D. The CDR3 consists of 14 residues. Trimming took 0 bases from V and 5 from J, leaving 11 bases between them. Germline loops: CDR1 LGHNA, CDR2 YSLEER.

This clone was recorded only once. The chain couples TRBV6-1 to TRBJ1-2; D may be TRBD1 (5 bases). There are 15 residues in the CDR3. Trimming took off 1 base at V and 5 bases at J, with 14 bases between the two ends. The V gene's germline CDR1 is MNHNS and CDR2 SASEGT. The CDR3 DNA reads as TGTGCCAGCAGTGAAGGAGGCGGGACCAATTATGGCTACACCTTC. It specifies CASSEGGGTNYGYTF.